Below are 21 T cell receptor beta chains sequenced from a single sample in a study of T-cell memory formation after mild COVID-19. TCRdb processed the 5' RACE reads anew with MiXCR; each CDR3 protein has one entry. This sample carries approximately 250,000 distinct CDR3 sequences, roughly a sixth of them seen once, and the ten largest clones take around 20%. The source material was PBMCs or a T cell subset sorted from them (not recorded which). Receptor source: a man between 18 and 35 years old who had mild COVID-19 (a few samples of this study predate the infection). Cell type and time point are not known.

This clonotype was seen repeatedly, ten times or more. The chain links TRBV20-1 to TRBJ1-1, with 7 bases fitting TRBD1. CDR1 is DFQATT, CDR2 SNEGSKA, per germline (reference sequence). J gave up 6 bases and V 7 bases, and 11 bases lay outside the gene matches. The CDR3 extends over 13 amino acids. In nucleotides, the CDR3 is TGCAGTGTCCCGTCCGGGACAGTCCCTGAAGCTTTCTTT. Its translation: CSVPSGTVPEAFF.

This clonotype was picked up a small number of times. The chain employs TRBV12-3 or TRBV12-4 and TRBJ2-3; 7 nucleotides align to TRBD2. Trimming at V came to 6 bases and at J to 6 bases, leaving 12 bases not matched to a gene. This CDR3 is 15 amino acids long. The CDR3 protein is CASRGGGSGVDTQYF. The CDR3 DNA sequence: TGTGCCAGCAGGGGCGGGGGTTCTGGGGTCGATACGCAGTATTTT.

V and J are TRBV5-1 and TRBJ1-1; a weak D match, TRBD1 (5 bases). V gave up 4 bases and J gave up 5 bases, with 24 bases separating them. The CDR3 is 17 amino acids. Germline CDR1 SGHRS, CDR2 YFSETQ. The chain's CDR3 is CASSPGGIGTGRTEAFF. CDR3 bases: TGCGCCAGCAGCCCGGGGGGGATCGGGACCGGGAGAACTGAAGCTTTCTTT.

V gene TRBV4-1 combines with J gene TRBJ1-5; 9 nucleotides agree with TRBD1. V was pared by 1 base and J by 1 base, with 5 bases of the junction left unmatched. The germline V gene has CDR1 MGHRA and CDR2 YSYEKL. The CDR3 contains 17 residues. The chain's CDR3 is CASSQVGGQGSNQPQHF. CDR3 sequence (DNA): TGCGCCAGCAGCCAAGTGGGTGGACAGGGGAGCAATCAGCCCCAGCATTTT.

The chain employs TRBV5-1 and TRBJ2-5; 7 bases line up with TRBD2. This CDR3 is 15 amino acids long. V was clipped by 1 base and J by 0 bases; unmatched bases: 3. Germline-derived CDR1 and CDR2 are SGHRS and YFSETQ. The CDR3 DNA is TGCGCCAGCAGCTTGTCTAGCGGTAACCAAGAGACCCAGTACTTC. This translates into CASSLSSGNQETQYF. Drawing the rest from reference TRBV5-1 and TRBJ2-5, the complete variable domain is KAGVTQTPRYLIKTRGQQVTLSCSPISGHRSVSWYQQTPGQGLQFLFEYFSETQRNKGNFPGRFSGRQFSNSRSEMNVSTLELGDSALYLCASSLSSGNQETQYFGPGTRLLVL.

This clonotype has at least ten counts. The rearrangement joins TRBV7-2 to TRBJ2-1; D may be TRBD2 (5 bases). The germline V gene has CDR1 SGHTA and CDR2 FQGNSA. The CDR3 covers 15 residues. The V end lost 1 base, the J end lost 5 bases, and 12 bases lay between the germline ends. The CDR3 loop is CASSLGPEAHNEQFF. In DNA form, the CDR3 reads TGTGCCAGCAGCTTAGGGCCGGAGGCACACAATGAGCAGTTCTTC.

The chain carries TRBV7-9 and TRBJ2-7; weak D call: TRBD1 (7 bases). The CDR3 covers 13 residues. Germline CDR1 reads SEHNR; CDR2 reads FQNEAQ (reference sequence). The germline V and J ends were trimmed by 4 bases and 3 bases, with 10 bases remaining between them. CDR3 loop: CASSSRGDYEQYV. The CDR3 nucleotides read TGTGCCAGCAGCTCCAGGGGGGACTACGAGCAGTACGTC.

V and J are TRBV5-1 and TRBJ2-1, with D perhaps matching TRBD1 (6 bases). Trimming took 4 bases from V and 8 from J, leaving 19 bases between them. CDR3 length: 15 residues. Germline V gene sequence: CDR1 SGHRS, CDR2 YFSETQ. In nucleotides, the CDR3 is TGCGCCAGCAGCCGAGACAGGCCCGGGTGGGATGAGCAGTTCTTC. It encodes CASSRDRPGWDEQFF.

Only a few counts were recorded for this clonotype. This chain links TRBV18 with TRBJ1-1; D gene uncertain. In germline, CDR1 is KGHSH, CDR2 LQKENI. This CDR3 has 14 amino acids. Trimming took off 0 bases at V and 1 base at J, with 6 bases between the two ends. DNA for the CDR3: TGTGCCAGCTCACCACCGGGTCCGAACACTGAAGCTTTCTTT. Protein sequence: CASSPPGPNTEAFF.

This clonotype has only a few counts. The chain recombines TRBV6-5 with TRBJ1-1; possible D gene TRBD1, 6 bases. The CDR3 length is 17 residues. CDR1 and CDR2 from the germline V gene are MNHEY and SVGAGI. V gave up 6 bases and J gave up 9 bases, with 29 bases separating them. CDR3 loop: CASSPLAGGQRSMKAFF. In nucleotides, the CDR3 is TGTGCCAGCAGCCCCCTTGCAGGTGGACAGCGATCAATGAAAGCTTTCTTT.

This clonotype was detected a few times. The gene calls are TRBV28 and TRBJ2-1; 9 bases fit TRBD2. Germline values: CDR1 MDHEN, CDR2 SYDVKM. The trim removed 3 bases at V and 6 bases at J, leaving 6 bases unmatched. There are 15 residues in the CDR3. The CDR3 DNA is TGTGCCAGCAGTTTGAGTTCTAGCGGGGCCAATGAGCAGTTCTTC. This gives the protein CASSLSSSGANEQFF.

The genes are TRBV21-1 and TRBJ1-2. TRBV21-1 is noted as a pseudogene. The CDR3 totals 9 residues. In DNA, the CDR3 is TGTGCCAGCCGACATGGCTACACCTTC. The encoded protein is CASRHGYTF.

The chain has TRBV20-1 and TRBJ2-5, with 8 bases lining up with TRBD2. With 3 bases clipped from V and 2 bases from J, the junction kept 8 bases outside the gene matches. The CDR3 loop spans 15 amino acids. The germline CDR1 and CDR2 sequences are DFQATT and SNEGSKA (reference sequence). CDR3 region: CSARRGGTSQETQYF. CDR3 nucleotide sequence: TGCAGTGCTAGGAGAGGAGGGACTAGTCAAGAGACCCAGTACTTC.

Only a few counts were recorded for this clonotype. The chain combines TRBV4-3 with TRBJ2-3; TRBD2 might be the D (5 bases). V shed 0 bases and J shed 9 bases, with 10 bases lying between them. Looked up from germline, CDR1 is LGHNA and CDR2 is YSLEER. The CDR3 has 13 amino acids. CDR3 coding DNA: TGCGCCAGCAGCCAAGATACTAGTCAAACGCAGTATTTT. Encoded protein: CASSQDTSQTQYF.

V usage is TRBV4-3 and J usage is TRBJ2-7; TRBD2 aligns across 14 bases. Germline V gives CDR1 LGHNA, CDR2 YSLEER. V was pared by 1 base and J by 7 bases, with 3 bases of the junction left unmatched. The CDR3 has 15 amino acids. The CDR3 DNA sequence: TGCGCCAGCAGCCAAGGGACTAGCGGGGGGACTGAGCAGTACTTC. Protein product: CASSQGTSGGTEQYF.

This clonotype has ten or more counts. J is TRBJ2-1 and V is TRBV5-8; D gene unclear. Trimming cost V 0 bases and J 6 bases, with 19 bases left between them. The CDR3 totals 17 residues. Germline CDR1 is SGHTS and CDR2 is YDEGEE. CDR3 residues: CASSLVLTALGSNEQFF. CDR3 DNA sequence: TGTGCCAGCAGCTTGGTGTTGACCGCCTTAGGGTCCAATGAGCAGTTCTTC.

The chain uses TRBV4-1 and TRBJ2-5; D is uncertain. Germline lookup yields CDR1 MGHRA and CDR2 YSYEKL. The CDR3 runs to 14 residues. Deletions cut 1 base from V and 5 bases from J, with 11 bases between. The CDR3 loop reads CASSQGSAWETQYF. The CDR3 DNA sequence: TGCGCCAGCAGCCAAGGATCAGCGTGGGAGACCCAGTACTTC.

The CDR3 is CASSLSMGQGRSGYTF. As DNA, the CDR3 is TGTGCCAGCAGCTTGTCCATGGGACAGGGAAGGTCTGGCTACACCTTC. The rearrangement joins TRBV7-9 to TRBJ1-2; 9 positions agree with TRBD1. The germline V gene encodes CDR1 SEHNR and CDR2 FQNEAQ (reference sequence). V trimming: 3 bases; J trimming: 7 bases; junction bases outside the gene matches: 12. The CDR3 runs 16 residues.

The rearrangement links TRBV7-3 to TRBJ2-5; unclear D gene. Trimming cost V 3 bases and J 1 base, with 12 bases left between them. The CDR3 has 15 amino acids. Germline lookup yields CDR1 SGHTA and CDR2 FQGTGA. CDR3 nucleotides: TGTGCCAGCAGCTTCGGAGCCGGCCCCCAAGAGACCCAGTACTTC. Encoded protein: CASSFGAGPQETQYF.

The chain carries TRBV6-2 or TRBV6-3 and TRBJ1-5, with a possible D match to TRBD1 (5 bases). Trimming took off 0 bases at V and 2 bases at J, with 17 bases between the two ends. The germline V gene encodes CDR1 MNHEY and CDR2 SVGEGT. The CDR3 length is 18 residues. The CDR3 spells CASSYSAGPQWGNQPQHF. CDR3 nucleotides: TGTGCCAGCAGTTACTCGGCAGGGCCGCAGTGGGGCAATCAGCCCCAGCATTTT.

This clonotype was found a few times. The J gene is TRBJ1-1, the V gene TRBV4-2; 7 nucleotides line up with TRBD1. This CDR3 contains 15 residues. Losses at the gene ends were 3 bases for V and 5 bases for J; bases not matched to a gene: 9. Germline V gene data show CDR1 as LGHNA and CDR2 as YNFKEQ. The CDR3 DNA is TGTGCCAGCAGCCACCAGACAGGGAGTGGAACTGAAGCTTTCTTT. The encoded protein is CASSHQTGSGTEAFF.